Listed below are T cell receptor beta chains from one sample, sequenced in a study of cytomegalovirus exposure and HLA in healthy donors. Only in-frame clones appear in the TCRdb table, and some are missing; sequencing was by immunoSEQ multiplex PCR. Among some 220,000 clones, about 85% were seen once, and the ten largest hold 0.2% to 0.25%. Sequencing was done on a sample of PBMCs. Receptors originate from a girl between 2 and 10 years old in good health and CMV-seronegative. The CDR3 runs from the conserved cysteine through the conserved F or W. Fields, in order: J gene, V gene, D gene, CDR3 length, clone size, CDR3 DNA, CDR3 protein. D genes are given only for firm matches. Rows give clone size only sometimes, using once, few, many, or a class for an expanded clone.

>TRBJ2-7|TRBV10-2|NA|15|once
TGCGCCAGCAGCCCAGGACCCTCGACTGGGAGAGAGCAGTACTTC
CASSPGPSTGREQYF
>TRBJ2-7|TRBV6-5|NA|15|NA
TGTGCCAGCAGGACGGCTAGTGGGGGGGCGTACGAGCAGTACTTC
CASRTASGGAYEQYF
>TRBJ2-5|TRBV18|TRBD2|16|NA
TGTGCCAGCTCACCAAGACTAGCGGGAGGTCCAGAGACCCAGTACTTC
CASSPRLAGGPETQYF
>TRBJ2-3|TRBV9|TRBD1|12|NA
TGTGCCAGCAGCGGGACAGGGGGTACGCAGTATTTT
CASSGTGGTQYF
>TRBJ2-3|TRBV18|TRBD1|14|NA
TGTGCCAGCGGGACAGGGAGGAACACAGATACGCAGTATTTT
CASGTGRNTDTQYF
>TRBJ1-4|TRBV11-2|NA|13|NA
TGTGCCAGCAGCTTAGGAGGTCTTGAAAAACTGTTTTTT
CASSLGGLEKLFF
>TRBJ1-2|TRBV5-1|TRBD1|16|NA
TGCGCCAGCAGCTTGAGCCTAAGACAGGGGGTCAAGGACTACACCTTC
CASSLSLRQGVKDYTF
>TRBJ2-1|TRBV4-1|TRBD1|15|few
TGCGCCAGCAGCCAAGGAGGGGACAGGGGAAATGAGCAGTTCTTC
CASSQGGDRGNEQFF
>TRBJ1-5|TRBV2|TRBD1|14|once
TGTGCCAGCGGGACAGGGGGATGGAATCAGCCCCAGCATTTT
CASGTGGWNQPQHF
>TRBJ2-7|TRBV6-1|NA|14|once
TGTGCCAGCAGTGAGAAAACAGGGACCTACGAGCAGTACTTC
CASSEKTGTYEQYF
>TRBJ2-7|TRBV27|NA|14|NA
TGTGCCAGCAGTTCTCAGGGGCCCCACTACGAGCAGTACTTC
CASSSQGPHYEQYF
>TRBJ2-2|TRBV7-9|TRBD2|16|NA
TGTGCCAGCAGCTCCACTAGCGGGAGACCGACCGGGGAGCTGTTTTTT
CASSSTSGRPTGELFF
>TRBJ2-7|TRBV5-1|TRBD2|17|NA
TGCGCCAGCAGCCCTTACCCGGGACTAGCGGGTACCTACGAGCAGTACTTC
CASSPYPGLAGTYEQYF
>TRBJ2-2|TRBV5-4|NA|14|NA
TGTGCCAGCAGCTTTCCAGGATTCACCGGGGAGCTGTTTTTT
CASSFPGFTGELFF
>TRBJ2-3|TRBV5-1|TRBD2|22|NA
TGCGCCAGCAGCTTAGGATCCAGCGGGAGGGTGAAGCTATTTTCTAGCACAGATACGCAGTATTTT
CASSLGSSGRVKLFSSTDTQYF
>TRBJ2-7|TRBV27|TRBD2|16|NA
TGTGCCAGCAGCCCGGGACTAGCGGGGTATACTTACGAGCAGTACTTC
CASSPGLAGYTYEQYF
>TRBJ1-5|TRBV20-1|NA|10|NA
TGCAGTGGCGGAGTAACGCCCCAGCATTTT
CSGGVTPQHF
>TRBJ2-2|TRBV4-1|TRBD2|16|NA
TGCGCCAGCAGCCAAGACCTAGCGGGGGGGCCGGGGGAGCTGTTTTTT
CASSQDLAGGPGELFF
>TRBJ2-4|TRBV4-1|NA|15|NA
TGCGCCAGCAGCGTACAGGGAATTCGGGGAAACATTCAGTACTTC
CASSVQGIRGNIQYF
>TRBJ2-1|TRBV5-6|TRBD2|17|NA
TGTGCCAGCAGCTGGGGACTAGCGGGAGTGATGTACAATGAGCAGTTCTTC
CASSWGLAGVMYNEQFF
>TRBJ1-3|TRBV10-2|TRBD1|19|NA
TGCGCCAGCAGTGAGATTAGGACAGGGCCCGTTAGCTCTGGAAACACCATATATTTT
CASSEIRTGPVSSGNTIYF
>TRBJ1-2|TRBV29-1|NA|12|NA
TGCAGCGTTGGACCCTCCTTGAGGGGCTACACCTTC
CSVGPSLRGYTF
>TRBJ1-4|TRBV19|TRBD1|17|NA
TGTGCCAGTAGTATAGTGAGGCGACAGGGAATCAATGAAAAACTGTTTTTT
CASSIVRRQGINEKLFF
>TRBJ2-5|TRBV7-2|NA|14|NA
TGTGCCAGCAGCTTAACCCCCCGCAGCGTGGCCCAGTACTTC
CASSLTPRSVAQYF
>TRBJ1-1|TRBV5-4|NA|14|NA
TGTGCCAGCAGCACACCACAGGCGAACACTGAAGCTTTCTTT
CASSTPQANTEAFF
>TRBJ1-6|TRBV18|NA|12|NA
TGTGCCAGCTCACCAGGAGACTCACCCCTCCACTTT
CASSPGDSPLHF
>TRBJ1-1|TRBV25-1|NA|14|few
TGTGCCAGCAGACTGGGGGGGGTTGGCACTGAAGCTTTCTTT
CASRLGGVGTEAFF
>TRBJ1-1|TRBV6-6|TRBD1|13|few
TGTGCCAGCAGCCGTAACAGGGGAACTGAAGCTTTCTTT
CASSRNRGTEAFF
>TRBJ2-2|TRBV4-1|NA|14|NA
TGCGCCAGCAGCCATCCCTCCCGGGACGGGGAGCTGTTTTTT
CASSHPSRDGELFF
>TRBJ2-7|TRBV27|TRBD1|16|NA
TGTGCCAGCAGTTTAAGGTTCCGGGGACAGGCCTACGAGCAGTACTTC
CASSLRFRGQAYEQYF
>TRBJ2-1|TRBV27|TRBD2|15|NA
TGTGCCAGCAGTTTATCCGCGGGAGTCTACAATGAGCAGTTCTTC
CASSLSAGVYNEQFF
>TRBJ2-7|TRBV2|NA|14|NA
TGTGCCAGCAGACCGATAGCGGCCTCCTACGAGCAGTACTTC
CASRPIAASYEQYF
>TRBJ1-4|TRBV30|TRBD1|14|NA
TGTGCCTGGAGTCTAACAGGGGGAGTTGAAAAACTGTTTTTT
CAWSLTGGVEKLFF
>TRBJ1-2|TRBV6-6|NA|10|few
TGTGCCAGCGAGGGGGTCGGCTACACCTTC
CASEGVGYTF
>TRBJ2-7|TRBV7-2|NA|15|NA
TGTGCCAGCAGCTTAGCGGCTAGCCGAACCTACGAGCAGTACTTC
CASSLAASRTYEQYF
>TRBJ2-3|TRBV11-1|TRBD1|15|NA
TGTGCCAGCAGCTTTCTGCAGGGGGCGAGAGATACGCAGTATTTT
CASSFLQGARDTQYF
>TRBJ2-1|TRBV30|NA|12|few
TGTGCCTGGAGTCAGGGTAGCAATGAGCAGTTCTTC
CAWSQGSNEQFF
>TRBJ2-3|TRBV5-1|TRBD1|15|once
TGCGCCAGCAGCTCCCAACGGACAGGGGCGGATACGCAGTATTTT
CASSSQRTGADTQYF
>TRBJ2-2|TRBV18|NA|16|NA
TGTGCCAGCTCACCTCTTGGCGGGCGGAACACCGGGGAGCTGTTTTTT
CASSPLGGRNTGELFF